Shown below are 27 T cell receptor beta chains from a single sample sequenced in a study of preoperative IRX-2 immunotherapy in early breast cancer. Method: immunoSEQ multiplex PCR; TCRdb's copy keeps in-frame clones and lacks some. In the table there are about 3,100 clones, around 66% of which are singletons. Treatment described: preoperative locoregional IRX-2 cytokine immunotherapy. Sequenced material: tumor tissue, taken before IRX-2 immunotherapy. The receptors originated from a human donor with breast cancer.

The chain is built from TRBV28 and TRBJ1-4, with 8 bases lining up with TRBD1. V trimming: 6 bases; J trimming: 8 bases; junction bases outside the gene matches: 8. The CDR3 spans 14 residues. Per germline, CDR1 MDHEN and CDR2 SYDVKM. CDR3 protein: CASSPGTGPEKLFF. The CDR3 DNA follows: TGTGCCAGCAGCCCAGGGACAGGACCAGAAAAACTGTTTTTT.

The J gene is TRBJ1-6, the V gene TRBV7-6; D not certain. The V and J ends lost 3 bases and 8 bases respectively, with 14 bases between them. The CDR3 length is 15 residues. Germline V gene lookup returns CDR1 SGHVS and CDR2 FNYEAQ. This chain's CDR3 is CASSLDSARYSPLHF. Written as DNA, the CDR3 is TGTGCCAGCAGCTTGGATTCGGCCAGGTATTCACCCCTCCACTTT.

V is TRBV30 and J is TRBJ2-1; the match to TRBD1 covers 10 bases. With V trimmed by 4 bases and J by 9 bases, 6 bases remained unmatched. Germline assignment: CDR1 GTSNPN and CDR2 SVGIG (reference sequence). This CDR3 spans 13 amino acids. CDR3 amino acids: CAWTGQGTGEQFF. DNA of the CDR3: TGTGCCTGGACGGGACAGGGGACCGGTGAGCAGTTCTTC.

The V call is TRBV6-8, the J call TRBJ2-6; 7 positions match TRBD2. CDR3 size: 20 residues. J was trimmed by 0 bases and V by 2 bases; bases with no gene match: 13. CDR1 MNHGY and CDR2 SAAAGT come from the germline V gene. CDR3 amino acids: CASSYIRAGDQGSGANVLTF. In DNA, the CDR3 is TGTGCCAGCAGTTACATTCGCGCGGGGGACCAGGGCTCTGGGGCCAACGTCCTGACTTTC.

The genes are TRBV6-4 and TRBJ1-2, with 7 positions matching TRBD1. The V gene end was trimmed by 5 bases and the J gene end by 6 bases; junction bases not matched to a gene: 9. Germline loops: CDR1 MRHNA, CDR2 SNTAGT. The CDR3 runs 14 residues. CDR3 in amino acids: CASSYAGGGDGYTF. The CDR3 DNA follows: TGTGCCAGCAGTTACGCAGGGGGAGGAGATGGCTACACCTTC.

This chain joins TRBV19 and TRBJ2-7; 8 nucleotides agree with TRBD1. V shed 1 base, J shed 0 bases, and the junction held 8 bases outside the gene matches. The V gene's germline CDR1 is LNHDA and CDR2 SQIVND (reference sequence). The CDR3 covers 17 residues. CDR3 DNA sequence: TGTGCCAGTAGTATAGCGGACAGGGCCAAGGGCTCCTACGAGCAGTACTTC. Protein product: CASSIADRAKGSYEQYF.

The chain uses TRBV6-1 and TRBJ2-2; D tentatively fits TRBD1 or TRBD2 (7 bases each). CDR3 length: 17 residues. Germline CDR1 reads MNHNS; CDR2 reads SASEGT. The V and J ends lost 0 bases and 11 bases respectively, with 22 bases between them. In DNA, the CDR3 is TGTGCCAGCAGTGAAGCGTATGTTTGGGAGGGGGCCCTTGAGCTGTTTTTT. Translated: CASSEAYVWEGALELFF.

The gene calls are TRBV11-3 and TRBJ2-3, with a weak D call TRBD2 (7 bases). Germline lookup yields CDR1 SGHNT and CDR2 YENEEA. V dropped 3 bases and J dropped 4 bases, with 14 bases sitting between them. CDR3 length equals 15 residues. The CDR3 region has the DNA TGTGCCAGCAGCTTCCCACCGGGGGGCCCAGATACGCAGTATTTT. Translated, it gives CASSFPPGGPDTQYF.

The CDR3 loop reads CASRLETSSYNEQFF. CDR3 DNA sequence: TGTGCCAGCAGGCTTGAGACAAGCTCCTACAATGAGCAGTTCTTC. The chain couples TRBV6-8 to TRBJ2-1; D is unclear. Germline CDR1 MNHGY, CDR2 SAAAGT. This CDR3 region has 15 residues. The V and J ends lost 6 bases and 0 bases respectively, with 12 bases between them.

The gene calls are TRBV19 and TRBJ2-7, with 7 positions matching TRBD2. Germline CDR1 is LNHDA and CDR2 is SQIVND (reference sequence). This CDR3 is 14 amino acids long. Losses at the gene ends were 3 bases for V and 6 bases for J; bases not matched to a gene: 8. CDR3 nucleotide sequence: TGTGCCAGTAGTATTCCCGGACTAGGGAGCGAGCAGTACTTC. Residues: CASSIPGLGSEQYF. Variable domain in full (rest from reference TRBV19 and TRBJ2-7): DGGITQSPKYLFRKEGQNVTLSCEQNLNHDAMYWYRQDPGQGLRLIYYSQIVNDFQKGDIAEGYSVSREKKESFPLTVTSAQKNPTAFYLCASSIPGLGSEQYFGPGTRLTVT.

This clone was observed a handful of times. This chain joins TRBV18 and TRBJ2-2, with D perhaps assigned TRBD1 or TRBD2 (5 bases each). The V end was cut by 3 bases, the J end by 5 bases, with 13 bases between. The CDR3 totals 15 residues. Per germline, CDR1 KGHSH and CDR2 LQKENI. CDR3 in amino acids: CASSPVGDGTGELFF. The CDR3, as DNA: TGTGCCAGCTCACCGGTCGGGGACGGAACCGGGGAGCTGTTTTTT.

The J gene is TRBJ1-2, the V gene TRBV18; no clear D. The length of the CDR3 is 14 residues. The V gene lost 3 bases and the J gene lost 3 bases, with 11 bases spanning the gap. CDR1 and CDR2 from the germline V gene are KGHSH and LQKENI. CDR3 bases: TGTGCCAGCTCACCGAGGGAGGTTGACTATGGCTACACCTTC. This codes for CASSPREVDYGYTF. Drawing the rest from reference TRBV18 and TRBJ1-2, the complete variable domain is NAGVMQNPRHLVRRRGQEARLRCSPMKGHSHVYWYRQLPEEGLKFMVYLQKENIIDESGMPKERFSAEFPKEGPSILRIQQVVRGDSAAYFCASSPREVDYGYTFGSGTRLTVV.

A single count supports this clone. The chain is built from TRBV5-1 and TRBJ2-3; D is unresolved. The CDR3 loop spans 14 amino acids. V was clipped by 0 bases and J by 1 base, with 6 bases between them. From germline, CDR1 is SGHRS and CDR2 YFSETQ. CDR3 loop: CASSLGPGTDTQYF. DNA of the CDR3: TGCGCCAGCAGCTTGGGTCCCGGCACAGATACGCAGTATTTT.

The V gene is TRBV29-1, the J gene TRBJ1-1; weak D call: TRBD1 (5 bases). The length of the CDR3 is 14 residues. Germline CDR1 reads SQVTM; CDR2 reads ANQGSEA. Trimming pared 7 bases from V and 3 bases from J, leaving 18 bases between. The CDR3 sequence is CSALAQGLHTEAFF. CDR3 nucleotide sequence: TGCAGCGCCCTAGCCCAGGGTTTACACACTGAAGCTTTCTTT. Full variable domain (rest looked up from reference TRBV29-1 and TRBJ1-1): SAVISQKPSRDICQRGTSLTIQCQVDSQVTMMFWYRQQPGQSLTLIATANQGSEATYESGFVIDKFPISRPNLTFSTLTVSNMSPEDSSIYLCSALAQGLHTEAFFGQGTRLTVV.

The chain couples TRBV5-1 to TRBJ2-7; D possibly corresponds to TRBD2 (5 bases). From germline, CDR1 is SGHRS and CDR2 YFSETQ. This CDR3 comprises 14 residues. V was pared by 3 bases and J by 5 bases, with 15 bases between. The CDR3 region is CASSSPGRANEQYF. The CDR3 DNA reads as TGCGCCAGCAGCTCCCCGGGGAGAGCCAACGAGCAGTACTTC.

There are a few counts of this clone. The chain uses TRBV6-8 and TRBJ1-2; D may be TRBD1 (6 bases). Between the trimmed V and J ends, which lost 7 bases and 4 bases, there was a span of 19 bases. Germline CDR1 and CDR2: MNHGY and SAAAGT. The CDR3 runs 15 residues. In DNA form, the CDR3 reads TGTGCCAGCACTCAAGGGGAGGGGGGACCCTATGGCTACACCTTC. Residues: CASTQGEGGPYGYTF.

The chain uses TRBV30 and TRBJ1-1, with D hard to call. This CDR3 is built from 16 residues. Germline V gene data show CDR1 as GTSNPN and CDR2 as SVGIG (reference sequence). V dropped 3 bases and J dropped 0 bases, with 17 bases sitting between them. CDR3 protein: CAWSRNVGGVNTEAFF. CDR3 DNA: TGTGCCTGGAGCAGGAACGTCGGAGGAGTGAACACTGAAGCTTTCTTT.

This clone is large (0.1 to 1%) by share. The chain combines TRBV10-2 with TRBJ1-4, with D uncertain. Germline lookup yields CDR1 WSHSY and CDR2 SAAADI. Trimming took 4 bases from V and 7 from J, leaving 10 bases between them. This CDR3 is 13 amino acids long. The CDR3 is CASSGDWGEKLFF. The CDR3 DNA reads as TGCGCCAGCAGTGGCGATTGGGGTGAAAAACTGTTTTTT.

The V gene is TRBV18, the J gene TRBJ1-3; D is possibly TRBD1 (5 bases). The CDR3 totals 13 residues. CDR1 is KGHSH and CDR2 is LQKENI in the germline V gene. V was trimmed by 6 bases and J by 2 bases, leaving 8 bases between them. In DNA form, the CDR3 reads TGTGCCAGCTCTTCAGGGCCTGGAAACACCATATATTTT. Its translation: CASSSGPGNTIYF.

The J gene is TRBJ1-1, the V gene TRBV7-2; weak D call: TRBD1 (6 bases). Germline values: CDR1 SGHTA, CDR2 FQGNSA. The germline V and J ends were trimmed by 2 bases and 3 bases, with 7 bases remaining between them. CDR3 length: 13 residues. CDR3 DNA sequence: TGTGCCAGCAGCTTAAACAGGGACACTGAAGCTTTCTTT. This encodes CASSLNRDTEAFF.

The chain combines TRBV14 with TRBJ1-2; maybe TRBD1 (5 bases). V was pared by 0 bases and J by 3 bases, with 20 bases between. Germline V gene lookup returns CDR1 SGHDN and CDR2 FVKESK. This CDR3 comprises 18 residues. CDR3 sequence reads: CASSQETKIWGLHYGYTF. CDR3 bases: TGTGCCAGCAGCCAAGAGACAAAAATCTGGGGACTTCACTATGGCTACACCTTC.

The chain links TRBV30 to TRBJ2-3; D is possibly TRBD1 (6 bases). The CDR3 loop spans 16 amino acids. CDR1 is GTSNPN and CDR2 is SVGIG in the germline V gene (reference sequence). The ends were cut back, 3 bases at V and 3 bases at J, with 19 bases in the middle. CDR3 residues: CAWRPTNRVRTDTQYF. The CDR3 coding sequence is TGTGCCTGGAGGCCTACGAACAGGGTTAGGACAGATACGCAGTATTTT. The full variable domain, rest sourced from reference TRBV30 and TRBJ2-3, is SQTIHQWPATLVQPVGSPLSLECTVEGTSNPNLYWYRQAAGRGLQLLFYSVGIGQISSEVPQNLSASRPQDRQFILSSKKLLLSDSGFYLCAWRPTNRVRTDTQYFGPGTRLTVL.

This chain connects TRBV23-1 to TRBJ2-7; D is undetermined. TRBV23-1 falls under the ORF class, with uncertain function. V lost 0 bases to trimming and J lost 6 bases, with 9 bases between them. The CDR3 runs 13 residues. CDR3 nucleotide sequence: TGCGCCAGCAGTCAATCACGGAAAAGCGAGCAGTACTTC. Translated, it gives CASSQSRKSEQYF.

The chain is built from TRBV11-3 and TRBJ2-1; TRBD1 agrees at 7 bases. Germline lookup yields CDR1 SGHNT and CDR2 YENEEA. CDR3 length equals 15 residues. Trimming at V came to 3 bases and at J to 4 bases, leaving 6 bases not matched to a gene. The DNA of the CDR3 is TGTGCCAGCAGCTTGGGGGCGACAGGGTACAATGAGCAGTTCTTC. This encodes CASSLGATGYNEQFF.

V and J are TRBV30 and TRBJ1-1; no reliable D call. In germline, CDR1 is GTSNPN, CDR2 SVGIG (reference sequence). The CDR3 has 12 amino acids. V was pared by 0 bases and J by 6 bases, with 8 bases between. The CDR3 nucleotides read TGTGCCTGGAGTGTCACGAGCGCTGAAGCTTTCTTT. It codes for CAWSVTSAEAFF.

The J gene is TRBJ2-1, the V gene TRBV29-1, with 10 bases identical to TRBD2. The germline gives CDR1 SQVTM, CDR2 ANQGSEA. This CDR3 is 14 amino acids long. Trimming cost V 5 bases and J 10 bases; bases outside gene matches: 11. The CDR3, as DNA: TGCAGCGTTCCCAGACTAGCGGGCGGCTGGGAGCAGTTCTTC. Translated: CSVPRLAGGWEQFF.

This clone has just one count. The gene calls are TRBV6-8 and TRBJ2-3, with 9 nucleotides matching TRBD2. The ends lost 6 bases at V and 3 bases at J; junction bases unmatched: 7. The CDR3 is 15 amino acids. Looked up from germline, CDR1 is MNHGY and CDR2 is SAAAGT. CDR3 nucleotide sequence: TGTGCCAGCAGCTCTCAGCGGGGGGCTACAGATACGCAGTATTTT. It translates to CASSSQRGATDTQYF.